A selection of T cell receptor beta chains follows, all from one sample in a study of neoadjuvant anti-PD-1 for oral cavity cancer. Clones were read by immunoSEQ multiplex PCR, and TCRdb kept only the in-frame ones, dropping some. The sample lists approximately 13,000 clones, 70% to 75% occurring once. The sequencing here drew on PBMCs, taken after nivolumab (anti-PD-1) treatment. The receptors derive from a person between 40 and 80 years old with oral cavity squamous cell carcinoma. Each CDR3 is given with its conserved first and last residue. D genes are given only for firm matches. The size field is filled for only some rows; it gives once, few, many or a size class.

DNA: TGTGCCAGCAGCTTCAGACTAGCGGGATTCTCAGATACGCAGTATTTT; CDR3: CASSFRLAGFSDTQYF; J: TRBJ2-3; D: TRBD2; V: TRBV5-8; size: NA
DNA: TGTGCCAGCAGCGCTAGCGTGGCCCTGAACACTGAAGCTTTCTTT; CDR3: CASSASVALNTEAFF; J: TRBJ1-1; D: NA; V: TRBV5-4; size: NA
DNA: TGTGCCAGCAGTGAGGGTCGGAACGGGGAGCCCCAGCATTTT; CDR3: CASSEGRNGEPQHF; J: TRBJ1-5; D: NA; V: TRBV2; size: few
DNA: TGTGCCAGCACTCCAGGCCAGGGGAGTAATCAGCCCCAGCATTTT; CDR3: CASTPGQGSNQPQHF; J: TRBJ1-5; D: NA; V: TRBV28; size: NA
DNA: TGCGCCAGCAGCTTGGTAAGGGTAGGGAACACCGGGGAGCTGTTTTTT; CDR3: CASSLVRVGNTGELFF; J: TRBJ2-2; D: NA; V: TRBV5-1; size: few
DNA: TGTGCCAGCAGCTTAGTAATTGGTGCACAAGAGACCCAGTACTTC; CDR3: CASSLVIGAQETQYF; J: TRBJ2-5; D: NA; V: TRBV7-2; size: NA
DNA: TGTGCCAGCAGTGATTTTCTAGCCTCAACCTACGAGCAGTACTTC; CDR3: CASSDFLASTYEQYF; J: TRBJ2-7; D: NA; V: TRBV2; size: NA
DNA: TGTGCCTGGACTAGGGGGCTTGAAACTGAAGCTTTCTTT; CDR3: CAWTRGLETEAFF; J: TRBJ1-1; D: TRBD1; V: TRBV30; size: NA
DNA: TGTGCCAGCAGCCAAGCGTCAGGGGCGCGCACAGATACGCAGTATTTT; CDR3: CASSQASGARTDTQYF; J: TRBJ2-3; D: NA; V: TRBV4-2; size: NA
DNA: TGTGCCAGCAGTGAAGCGCTTCGGACAGGAAGCAATCAGCCCCAGCATTTT; CDR3: CASSEALRTGSNQPQHF; J: TRBJ1-5; D: TRBD1; V: TRBV2; size: NA
DNA: TGTGCCACCTGGAAAGATACGCAGTATTTT; CDR3: CATWKDTQYF; J: TRBJ2-3; D: NA; V: TRBV2; size: NA
DNA: TGTGCCAGCAGTGAACAAGTCATTTTGAACACTGAAGCTTTCTTT; CDR3: CASSEQVILNTEAFF; J: TRBJ1-1; D: NA; V: TRBV6-1; size: NA
DNA: TGTGCCAGCAGCCTAGGGGATGGCTACACCTTC; CDR3: CASSLGDGYTF; J: TRBJ1-2; D: NA; V: TRBV7-9; size: medium-sized
DNA: TGTGCCAGCAGTTCTCGGGACACATACGAGCAGTACTTC; CDR3: CASSSRDTYEQYF; J: TRBJ2-7; D: NA; V: TRBV28; size: once
DNA: TGTGCCAGCAAATCTCAAAGTTACACAGATACGCAGTATTTT; CDR3: CASKSQSYTDTQYF; J: TRBJ2-3; D: NA; V: TRBV28; size: NA
DNA: TGTGCCAGCAGCCCCGGACAGTTTTACTTGAACACTGAAGCTTTCTTT; CDR3: CASSPGQFYLNTEAFF; J: TRBJ1-1; D: NA; V: TRBV5-6; size: few
DNA: TGCGCCAGCAGCCAAGGGTCAGTCATTGAGTCTCAGCCCCAGCATTTT; CDR3: CASSQGSVIESQPQHF; J: TRBJ1-5; D: NA; V: TRBV4-1; size: NA
DNA: TGTGCCAGCAGTGAAGGCGGGACAGGGAAAGAGACCCAGTACTTC; CDR3: CASSEGGTGKETQYF; J: TRBJ2-5; D: TRBD1; V: TRBV2; size: NA
DNA: TGTGCCAGCAGTAGGGAGAAAGGGGTACTCTACGAGCAGTACTTC; CDR3: CASSREKGVLYEQYF; J: TRBJ2-7; D: NA; V: TRBV6-5; size: few
DNA: TGCGCCAGCAGCCAAGATCGGCTAGCGGGAGATAAGTACTTC; CDR3: CASSQDRLAGDKYF; J: TRBJ2-7; D: TRBD2; V: TRBV4-1; size: NA
DNA: TGTGCCAGCAGCTTGATGGGGGGCGCTGAGCAGTTCTTC; CDR3: CASSLMGGAEQFF; J: TRBJ2-1; D: NA; V: TRBV5-6; size: NA
DNA: TGCGCCAGCAGCACCCAGACAGGGGGCACAGATACGCAGTATTTT; CDR3: CASSTQTGGTDTQYF; J: TRBJ2-3; D: TRBD1; V: TRBV5-1; size: NA
DNA: TGTGCCAGCAGTTCCCCGATCCTAGCGGGATTCGGCTACGAGCAGTACTTC; CDR3: CASSSPILAGFGYEQYF; J: TRBJ2-7; D: TRBD2; V: TRBV28; size: NA
DNA: TGCGCCAGCAGCTTGGAAAGGCAGGGGGACAATGAGCAGTTCTTC; CDR3: CASSLERQGDNEQFF; J: TRBJ2-1; D: TRBD1; V: TRBV5-1; size: NA
DNA: TGTGCCAGCAGTGAGGGACAGGGGGCGGGATCCAATGAGCAGTTCTTC; CDR3: CASSEGQGAGSNEQFF; J: TRBJ2-1; D: TRBD1; V: TRBV2; size: NA
DNA: TGTGCCAGCAGCCACAAGGCTACCGAGCAGTACTTC; CDR3: CASSHKATEQYF; J: TRBJ2-7; D: NA; V: TRBV6-6; size: NA
DNA: TGCGCCAGCACGGGAGAGAATGGACTACGGCAGTACTTC; CDR3: CASTGENGLRQYF; J: TRBJ2-7; D: NA; V: TRBV5-1; size: NA
DNA: TGTGCCAGCAGCCTTAGGACAGGGGATTATGGCTACACCTTC; CDR3: CASSLRTGDYGYTF; J: TRBJ1-2; D: TRBD1; V: TRBV6-5; size: NA
DNA: TGCAGCGGGAGGTGGGACACTGAAGCTTTCTTT; CDR3: CSGRWDTEAFF; J: TRBJ1-1; D: NA; V: TRBV29-1; size: few
DNA: TGTGCCAGCAGCTATAAAACGAACACTGAAGCTTTCTTT; CDR3: CASSYKTNTEAFF; J: TRBJ1-1; D: NA; V: TRBV27; size: NA
DNA: TGTGCCAGCAGTTACTCGACGGGGATGGAGACCCAGTACTTC; CDR3: CASSYSTGMETQYF; J: TRBJ2-5; D: NA; V: TRBV6-5; size: NA
DNA: TGTGCCATCAGTGAAACCAAGAACACCGGGGAGCTGTTTTTT; CDR3: CAISETKNTGELFF; J: TRBJ2-2; D: NA; V: TRBV10-3; size: NA
DNA: TGTGCCAGCAGTTTCCAGGGGGCGAACTACGAGCAGTACTTC; CDR3: CASSFQGANYEQYF; J: TRBJ2-7; D: TRBD1; V: TRBV28; size: NA
DNA: TGTGCCAGCAGCTCCTCAGGGGTTCCAGATACGCAGTATTTT; CDR3: CASSSSGVPDTQYF; J: TRBJ2-3; D: NA; V: TRBV5-6; size: NA
DNA: TGTGCCAGCAGTTTATCCCTCGCGGACGATGAGCAGTTCTTC; CDR3: CASSLSLADDEQFF; J: TRBJ2-1; D: NA; V: TRBV27; size: NA
DNA: TGTGCCAGCAGCCCCGGACAGCGATACGAGCAGTACTTC; CDR3: CASSPGQRYEQYF; J: TRBJ2-7; D: NA; V: TRBV7-2; size: NA
DNA: TGTGCCAGCAGGCCCTACGGCATAGCGGGAGTCGTATGGGAGACCCAGTACTTC; CDR3: CASRPYGIAGVVWETQYF; J: TRBJ2-5; D: TRBD2; V: TRBV27; size: few
DNA: TGTGCCAGCAGCCGAGGGGACAACTATGGCTACACCTTC; CDR3: CASSRGDNYGYTF; J: TRBJ1-2; D: NA; V: TRBV7-9; size: NA
DNA: TGTGCCAGTAGTTCAGGGAGGACGAGGGACACCGGGGAGCTGTTTTTT; CDR3: CASSSGRTRDTGELFF; J: TRBJ2-2; D: NA; V: TRBV19; size: once
DNA: TGCGCCAGCAGCTCCGGCGGGGGGCCGGGGAACACTGAAGCTTTCTTT; CDR3: CASSSGGGPGNTEAFF; J: TRBJ1-1; D: NA; V: TRBV5-1; size: NA
DNA: TGCGCCAGCAGCCAAGGAGGGACAGGGGTTTACGAGCAGTACTTC; CDR3: CASSQGGTGVYEQYF; J: TRBJ2-7; D: TRBD1; V: TRBV4-1; size: NA
DNA: TGTGCCAGCAGTGCCCCCACAGGGGCGAAGACTGAAGCTTTCTTT; CDR3: CASSAPTGAKTEAFF; J: TRBJ1-1; D: TRBD1; V: TRBV2; size: NA
DNA: TGTGCCAGCAGCTGGGCTGGCAATGAGCAGTTCTTC; CDR3: CASSWAGNEQFF; J: TRBJ2-1; D: NA; V: TRBV7-9; size: NA